These 8 T cell receptor beta chains were all obtained from the same sample, sequenced in a study of CD4+ T cells in melanoma. Only in-frame clones appear in the TCRdb table, and some are missing; sequencing was by immunoSEQ multiplex PCR. The sample includes about 20,000 clones, under 90% of them seen just once. The sequenced sample consisted of cells from a culture (not recorded whether cultured in vitro). The source of these receptors is a human donor with melanoma.

Here the CDR3 reads CAWSGRGADTQYF. CDR3 in DNA: TGTGCCTGGAGTGGCAGGGGTGCGGATACGCAGTATTTT. The J gene is TRBJ2-3, the V gene TRBV30; D may be TRBD1 (6 bases). CDR1 and CDR2 (germline): GTSNPN, SVGIG (reference sequence). Trimming removed 1 base from V and 6 bases from J, with 11 bases in between. The CDR3 runs to 13 residues. Combining the CDR3 with reference TRBV30 and TRBJ2-3 gives the whole variable domain SQTIHQWPATLVQPVGSPLSLECTVEGTSNPNLYWYRQAAGRGLQLLFYSVGIGQISSEVPQNLSASRPQDRQFILSSKKLLLSDSGFYLCAWSGRGADTQYFGPGTRLTVL.

The chain is built from TRBV7-8 and TRBJ2-3; 8 positions match TRBD2. CDR1 and CDR2 from the germline V gene are SGHVS and FQNEAQ. V lost 8 bases, J lost 5 bases, and 12 bases stayed unmatched. The CDR3 is made up of 15 amino acids. CDR3 DNA: TGTGCCAGCGGAGGAAGCGGGGGAACCGGAGATACGCAGTATTTT. Its translation: CASGGSGGTGDTQYF.

This clone is a singleton in its sample. The rearrangement links TRBV11-2 to TRBJ1-6, with 7 bases fitting TRBD1. CDR3 length: 15 residues. Germline V gene data show CDR1 as SGHAT and CDR2 as FQNNGV. V lost 5 bases and J lost 7; bases outside the gene matches: 8. The CDR3 loop reads CASSIRQGGNSPLHF. Written as DNA, the CDR3 is TGTGCCAGCAGCATCAGACAGGGTGGAAATTCACCCCTCCACTTT. The variable domain in full, completed from reference TRBV11-2 and TRBJ1-6, reads EAGVAQSPRYKIIEKRQSVAFWCNPISGHATLYWYQQILGQGPKLLIQFQNNGVVDDSQLPKDRFSAERLKGVDSTLKIQPAKLEDSAVYLCASSIRQGGNSPLHFGNGTRLTVT.

V gene TRBV12-5 combines with J gene TRBJ2-1, with D tentatively TRBD1 or TRBD2 (5 bases each). CDR1 and CDR2 from the germline V gene are LGHNT and FRNRAP. This CDR3 has 14 residues. The V gene lost 6 bases and the J gene lost 4 bases, with 13 bases spanning the gap. CDR3 sequence reads: CASGRGGRYNEQFF. In nucleotides, the CDR3 is TGTGCTAGTGGCCGGGGCGGTCGGTACAATGAGCAGTTCTTC.

Only one count was recorded for this clone. The CDR3 coding sequence is TGTGCCAGCAGCGACGGGACTAGCGGGGGGGCAGAGACCCAGTACTTC. Encoded protein: CASSDGTSGGAETQYF. This sequence joins TRBV5-4 and TRBJ2-5; 16 bases fit TRBD2. The CDR3 is made up of 16 amino acids. Losses at the gene ends were 4 bases for V and 4 bases for J; bases not matched to a gene: 4. CDR1 and CDR2 from the germline V gene are SGHNT and YYREEE (reference sequence).

This clone was counted once. The V and J genes are TRBV5-4 and TRBJ2-5, with D perhaps matching TRBD1 (6 bases). This CDR3 is built from 15 residues. V lost 6 bases, J lost 3 bases, and 18 bases lay in between. Germline values: CDR1 SGHNT, CDR2 YYREEE (reference sequence). The CDR3 DNA reads as TGTGCCAGCACTTTCGACAGGTGGGGGAAAGAGACCCAGTACTTC. Protein sequence: CASTFDRWGKETQYF.

The chain employs TRBV2 and TRBJ1-6, with D unclear. The CDR3 consists of 11 residues. The V end lost 6 bases, the J end lost 11 bases, and 8 bases lay between the germline ends. Per the germline V gene, CDR1 is SNHLY and CDR2 is FYNNEI. CDR3 nucleotide sequence: TGTGCCAGCAGGGACCTTACACCCCTCCACTTT. The encoded protein is CASRDLTPLHF.

The CDR3 nucleotides are TGCGCCAGCAGCTTGCCAGGCTCTGGGGCCAACGTCCTGACTTTC. Translating gives CASSLPGSGANVLTF. The V and J genes are TRBV5-1 and TRBJ2-6; D ambiguous. V was shortened by 1 base and J by 0 bases, with 5 bases between the two germline ends. The CDR3 has 15 residues. Germline V gene lookup returns CDR1 SGHRS and CDR2 YFSETQ.